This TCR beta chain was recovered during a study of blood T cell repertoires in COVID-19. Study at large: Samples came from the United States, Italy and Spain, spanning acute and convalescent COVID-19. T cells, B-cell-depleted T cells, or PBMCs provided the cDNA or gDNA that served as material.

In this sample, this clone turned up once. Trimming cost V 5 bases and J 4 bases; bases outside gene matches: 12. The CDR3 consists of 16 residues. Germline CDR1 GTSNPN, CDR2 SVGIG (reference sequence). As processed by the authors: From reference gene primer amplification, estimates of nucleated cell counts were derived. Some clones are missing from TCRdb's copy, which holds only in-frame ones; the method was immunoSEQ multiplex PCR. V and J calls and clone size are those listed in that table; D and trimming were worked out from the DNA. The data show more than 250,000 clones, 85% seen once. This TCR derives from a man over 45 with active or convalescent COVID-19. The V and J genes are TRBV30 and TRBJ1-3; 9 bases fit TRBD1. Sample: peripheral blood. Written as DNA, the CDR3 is TGTGCCTGGGTTACAGGGGGCGCCTTGGCGGGAAACACCATATATTTT. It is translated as CAWVTGGALAGNTIYF. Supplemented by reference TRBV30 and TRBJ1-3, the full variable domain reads SQTIHQWPATLVQPVGSPLSLECTVEGTSNPNLYWYRQAAGRGLQLLFYSVGIGQISSEVPQNLSASRPQDRQFILSSKKLLLSDSGFYLCAWVTGGALAGNTIYFGEGSWLTVV.